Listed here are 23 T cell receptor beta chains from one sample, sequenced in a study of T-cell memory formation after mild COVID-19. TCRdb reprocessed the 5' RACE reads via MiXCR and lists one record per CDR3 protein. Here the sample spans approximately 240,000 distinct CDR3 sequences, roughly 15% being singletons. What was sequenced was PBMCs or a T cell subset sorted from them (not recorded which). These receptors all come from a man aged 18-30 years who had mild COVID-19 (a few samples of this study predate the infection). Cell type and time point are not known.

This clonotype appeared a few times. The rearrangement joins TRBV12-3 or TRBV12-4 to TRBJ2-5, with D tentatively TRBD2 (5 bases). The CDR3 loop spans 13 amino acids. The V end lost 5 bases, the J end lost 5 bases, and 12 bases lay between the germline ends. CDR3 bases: TGTGCCAGCAGTCGGGGTTATCGGGAGACCCAGTACTTC. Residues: CASSRGYRETQYF.

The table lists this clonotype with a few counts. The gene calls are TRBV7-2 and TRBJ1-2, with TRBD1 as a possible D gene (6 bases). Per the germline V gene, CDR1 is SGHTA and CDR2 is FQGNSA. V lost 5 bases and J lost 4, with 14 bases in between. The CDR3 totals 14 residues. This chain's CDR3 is CASSPLGGLYGYTF. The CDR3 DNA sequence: TGTGCCAGCAGCCCCTTGGGGGGGCTCTATGGCTACACCTTC.

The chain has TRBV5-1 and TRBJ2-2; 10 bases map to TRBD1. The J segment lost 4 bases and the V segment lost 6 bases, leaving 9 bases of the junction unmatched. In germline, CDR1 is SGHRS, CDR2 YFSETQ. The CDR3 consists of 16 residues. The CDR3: CASNSPGQGSTGELFF. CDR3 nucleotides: TGCGCCAGCAACTCGCCGGGACAGGGGTCCACCGGGGAGCTGTTTTTT.

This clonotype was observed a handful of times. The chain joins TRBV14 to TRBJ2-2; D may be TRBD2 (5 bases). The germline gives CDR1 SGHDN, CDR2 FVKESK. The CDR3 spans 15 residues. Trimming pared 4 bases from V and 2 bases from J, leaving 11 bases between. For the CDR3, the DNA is TGTGCCAGCAGCCCGAGAGGAGGCAACACCGGGGAGCTGTTTTTT. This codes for CASSPRGGNTGELFF.

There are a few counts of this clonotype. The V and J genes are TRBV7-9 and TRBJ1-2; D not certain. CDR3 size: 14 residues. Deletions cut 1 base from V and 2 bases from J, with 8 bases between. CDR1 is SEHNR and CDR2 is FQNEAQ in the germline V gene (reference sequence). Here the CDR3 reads CASSLGAENYGYTF. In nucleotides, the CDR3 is TGTGCCAGCAGCTTAGGGGCAGAGAACTATGGCTACACCTTC.

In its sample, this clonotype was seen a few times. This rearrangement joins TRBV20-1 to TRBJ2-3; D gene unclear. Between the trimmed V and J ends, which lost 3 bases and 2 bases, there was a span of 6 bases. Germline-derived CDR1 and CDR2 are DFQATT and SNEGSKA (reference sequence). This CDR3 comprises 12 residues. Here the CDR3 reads CSARLVTDTQYF. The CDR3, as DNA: TGCAGTGCTAGGCTGGTCACAGATACGCAGTATTTT.

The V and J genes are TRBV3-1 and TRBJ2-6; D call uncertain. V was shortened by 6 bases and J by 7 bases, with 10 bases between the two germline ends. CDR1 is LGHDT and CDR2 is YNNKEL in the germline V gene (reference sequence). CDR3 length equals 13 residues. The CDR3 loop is CASRDGSANVLTF. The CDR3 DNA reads TGTGCCAGCAGGGATGGTAGTGCCAACGTCCTGACTTTC.

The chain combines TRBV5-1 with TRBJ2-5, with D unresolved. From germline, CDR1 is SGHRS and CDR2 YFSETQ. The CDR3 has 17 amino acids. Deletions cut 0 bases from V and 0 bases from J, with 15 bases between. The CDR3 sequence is CASSLARRAGDQETQYF. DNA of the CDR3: TGCGCCAGCAGCTTGGCGCGACGGGCAGGAGACCAAGAGACCCAGTACTTC.

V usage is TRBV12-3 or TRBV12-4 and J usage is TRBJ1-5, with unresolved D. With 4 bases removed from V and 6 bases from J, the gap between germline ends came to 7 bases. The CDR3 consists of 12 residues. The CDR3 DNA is TGTGCCAGCAGTTCCCCGGTTCAGCCCCAGCATTTT. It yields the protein CASSSPVQPQHF.

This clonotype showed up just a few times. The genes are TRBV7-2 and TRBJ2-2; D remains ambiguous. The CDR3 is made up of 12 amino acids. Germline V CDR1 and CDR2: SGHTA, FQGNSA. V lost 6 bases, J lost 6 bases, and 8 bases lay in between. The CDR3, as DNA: TGTGCCAGCAGTAAATATGCCGGGGAGCTGTTTTTT. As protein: CASSKYAGELFF.

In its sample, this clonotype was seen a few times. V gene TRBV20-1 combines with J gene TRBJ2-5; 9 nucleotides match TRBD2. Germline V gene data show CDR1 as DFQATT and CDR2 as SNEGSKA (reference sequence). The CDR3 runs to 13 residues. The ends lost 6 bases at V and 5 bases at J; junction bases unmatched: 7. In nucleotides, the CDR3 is TGCAGTGCGACCGGGACTAGCAGCGAGACCCAGTACTTC. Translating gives CSATGTSSETQYF.

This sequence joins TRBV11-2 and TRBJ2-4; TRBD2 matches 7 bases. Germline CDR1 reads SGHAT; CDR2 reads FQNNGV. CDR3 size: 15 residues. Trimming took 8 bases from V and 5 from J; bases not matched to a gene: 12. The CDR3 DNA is TGTGCCAGCCAGCGAAACTGGGGGGGACAAAACATTCAGTACTTC. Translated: CASQRNWGGQNIQYF.

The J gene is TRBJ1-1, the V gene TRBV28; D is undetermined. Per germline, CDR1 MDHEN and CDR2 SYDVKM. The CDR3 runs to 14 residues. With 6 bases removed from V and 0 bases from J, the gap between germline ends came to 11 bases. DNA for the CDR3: TGTGCCAGCAGGCGTTCGAAATTGAACACTGAAGCTTTCTTT. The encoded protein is CASRRSKLNTEAFF.

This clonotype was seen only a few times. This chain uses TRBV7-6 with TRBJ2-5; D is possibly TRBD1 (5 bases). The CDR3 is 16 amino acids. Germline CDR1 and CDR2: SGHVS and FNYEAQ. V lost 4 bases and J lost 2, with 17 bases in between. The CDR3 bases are TGTGCCAGCAGCTCCCGGATCTGGGGCACACAAGAGACCCAGTACTTC. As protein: CASSSRIWGTQETQYF.

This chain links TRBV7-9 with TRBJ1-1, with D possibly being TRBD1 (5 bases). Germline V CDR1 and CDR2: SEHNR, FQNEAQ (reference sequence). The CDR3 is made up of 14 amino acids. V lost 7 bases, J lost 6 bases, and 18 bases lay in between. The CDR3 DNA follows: TGTGCCAGCACCACGACGGGGCATAACGCTGAAGCTTTCTTT. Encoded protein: CASTTTGHNAEAFF.

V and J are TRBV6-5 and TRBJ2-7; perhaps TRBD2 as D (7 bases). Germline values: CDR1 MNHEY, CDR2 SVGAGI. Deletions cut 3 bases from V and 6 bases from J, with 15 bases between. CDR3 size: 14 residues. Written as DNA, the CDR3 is TGTGCCAGCAGTTATCTTCGGGGGGCTGGCGAGCAGTACTTC. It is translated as CASSYLRGAGEQYF.

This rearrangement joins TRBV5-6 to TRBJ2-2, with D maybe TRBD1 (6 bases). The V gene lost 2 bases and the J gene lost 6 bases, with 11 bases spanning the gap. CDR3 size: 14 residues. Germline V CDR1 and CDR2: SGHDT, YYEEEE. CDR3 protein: CASSFRGIAGELFF. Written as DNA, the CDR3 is TGTGCCAGCAGCTTCAGGGGTATTGCCGGGGAGCTGTTTTTT.

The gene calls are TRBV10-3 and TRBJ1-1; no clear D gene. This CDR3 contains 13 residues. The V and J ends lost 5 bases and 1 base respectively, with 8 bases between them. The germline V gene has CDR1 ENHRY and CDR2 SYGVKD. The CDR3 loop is CAISKTENTEAFF. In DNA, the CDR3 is TGTGCCATCAGTAAAACCGAGAACACTGAAGCTTTCTTT.

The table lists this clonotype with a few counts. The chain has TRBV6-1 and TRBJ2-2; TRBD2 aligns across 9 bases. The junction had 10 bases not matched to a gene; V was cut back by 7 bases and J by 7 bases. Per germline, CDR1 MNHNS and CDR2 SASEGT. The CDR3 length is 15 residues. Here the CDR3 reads CASKVVAGAFGELFF. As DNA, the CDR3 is TGTGCCAGCAAGGTCGTAGCGGGGGCCTTCGGGGAGCTGTTTTTT.

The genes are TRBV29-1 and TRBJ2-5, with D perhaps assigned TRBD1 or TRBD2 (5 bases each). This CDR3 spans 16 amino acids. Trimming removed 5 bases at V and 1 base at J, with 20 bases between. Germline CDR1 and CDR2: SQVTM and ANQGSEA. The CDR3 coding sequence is TGCAGCGTTTCCGGGGCCCTCATACCATCCCAAGAGACCCAGTACTTC. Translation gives CSVSGALIPSQETQYF.

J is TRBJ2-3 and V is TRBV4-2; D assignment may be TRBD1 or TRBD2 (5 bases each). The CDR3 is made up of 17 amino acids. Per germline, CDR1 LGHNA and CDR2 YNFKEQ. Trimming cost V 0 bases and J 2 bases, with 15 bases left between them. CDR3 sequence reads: CASSQDAVEGYTDTQYF. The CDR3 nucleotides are TGTGCCAGCAGCCAAGATGCGGTAGAGGGGTACACAGATACGCAGTATTTT.

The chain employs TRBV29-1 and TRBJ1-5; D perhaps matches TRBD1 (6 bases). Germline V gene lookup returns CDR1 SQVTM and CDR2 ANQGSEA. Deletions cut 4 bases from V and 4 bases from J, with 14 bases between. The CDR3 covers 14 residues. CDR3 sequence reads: CSVAFGGGNQPQHF. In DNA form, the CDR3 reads TGCAGCGTTGCGTTCGGAGGGGGGAATCAGCCCCAGCATTTT.

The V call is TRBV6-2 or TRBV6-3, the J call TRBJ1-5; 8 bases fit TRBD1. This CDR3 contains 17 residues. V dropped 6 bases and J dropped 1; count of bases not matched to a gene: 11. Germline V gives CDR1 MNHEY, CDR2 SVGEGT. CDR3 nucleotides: TGTGCCAGCAGGAGCCACAGGGGGTGGCTCAGCAATCAGCCCCAGCATTTT. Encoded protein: CASRSHRGWLSNQPQHF.